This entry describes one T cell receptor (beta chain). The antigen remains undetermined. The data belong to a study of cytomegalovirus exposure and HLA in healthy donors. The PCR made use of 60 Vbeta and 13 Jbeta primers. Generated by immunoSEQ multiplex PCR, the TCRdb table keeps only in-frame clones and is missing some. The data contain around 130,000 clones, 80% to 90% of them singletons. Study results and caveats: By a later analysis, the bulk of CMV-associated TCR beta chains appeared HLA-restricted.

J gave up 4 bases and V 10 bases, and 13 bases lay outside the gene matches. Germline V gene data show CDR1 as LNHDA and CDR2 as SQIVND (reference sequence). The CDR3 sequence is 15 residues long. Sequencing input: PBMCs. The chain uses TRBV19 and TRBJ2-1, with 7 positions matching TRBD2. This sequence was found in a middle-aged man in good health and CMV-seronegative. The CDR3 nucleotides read TGTGCCACAGCCTTAAGCGGGGACTTTTACAATGAGCAGTTCTTC. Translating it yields CATALSGDFYNEQFF.